This T cell receptor (beta chain) was retrieved from a study of blood T cell repertoires in COVID-19 (TCRdb year 2020). Looking at the study overall: The collaborator samples originated in the United States, Italy and Spain and spanned the acute and convalescent phases of COVID-19. The dataset comprised deeply sampled blood TCRbeta repertoires from subjects exposed to, actively infected with, or recovered from COVID-19. Nearly every sample came with metadata listing a de-identified subject ID, COVID-19 status, age in years and sex. Where available, HLA class I and class II types were obtained from metadata supplied by the sample provider rather than from assay-based typing. Samples came from the ongoing ImmuneRACE study (first 160 participants) plus 1,254 subjects from 6 global collaborators. The material from the prospective study consisted of cDNA or gDNA derived from T cells, B-cell-depleted T cells, or PBMCs. The repertoires were released in a freely available public database meant as a resource for research on the immune response to SARS-CoV-2.

The CDR3 numbers 14 residues from cysteine through phenylalanine. Here the CDR3 DNA is all that survives: 42 bases in frame from base 1. As encoded in the germline V gene, CDR1 is SNHLY while CDR2 is FYNNEI. V and J lose 6 bases and 6 bases, and a span of 18 bases separates them. In the prospective study, participants were 18 to 89 years old, resided in about two dozen geographic areas of the United States, and were enrolled through a virtual design. In the prospective study, cohorts were assigned on the basis of participant-reported clinical history obtained from a screening survey and a study questionnaire. Recovered participants in ImmuneRACE Cohort 3 were defined by two consecutive negative NP/OP PCR tests, clearance by a healthcare professional, or resolution of symptoms. Each participant in the prospective study had whole blood, serum and a nasopharyngeal or oropharyngeal swab collected by mobile phlebotomists. Prospective study participants could optionally give additional blood draws and questionnaires over a roughly two-month period. Prospective study blood samples were shipped either frozen or at room temperature before DNA extraction.

This clone was found many times. Its antigen specificity is not known. Base qualities are not recorded, but no much larger clone differs from it by a single base. TCRbeta CDR3 regions were amplified from genomic DNA using the immunoSEQ Assay, a bias-controlled multiplex PCR. Processing in the source paper ran as follows. Nucleated cell counts per sample were estimated from amplification of reference gene primers within the assay. To quantify the absolute abundance of each unique TCRbeta CDR3 rearrangement, sequence reads were collapsed and filtered. For each sample, productive Simpson clonality was calculated by taking the square root of Simpson's diversity index across productive rearrangements. The table was pulled from immuneACCESS by TCRdb, which kept in-frame rearrangements only. Such tables lose some clones; where checked, under half of the loss comes from unresolved V genes, and the rest has no known cause. V, J and clone size are those of that table, while D and trimming were read from the DNA. Present in this sample are over 300,000 clones, 87% of which were seen just once. Together, the top ten hold 5.5% to 7% of the sample.

General findings and caveats noted by the study authors: The quantity of clinical and demographic metadata differed by source and by participant and was supplied without curation.

The sample comprised PBMCs or T cells enriched from blood (not recorded which). The clonotype comes from a woman aged 25 to 39 who had recovered from COVID-19. The chain employs TRBV2 and TRBJ2-7; tentative D gene TRBD1, with 6 bases matching. Read as DNA, the sequence is TGTGCCAGCAGACCCCAGGGGCCAACCCGCGAGCAGTACTTC. Translated, this gives CASRPQGPTREQYF.